The clone carrying this T cell receptor beta chain has just a few counts. These data come from a study of regulatory T cells in long-lasting Graves disease. Sequencing libraries for TCR beta were prepared with iRepertoire HTBI primers and Arm-PCR of CDR3 regions. TCRdb re-called the multiplex PCR reads through MiXCR, storing one row per CDR3 protein. The data hold about 290,000 distinct CDR3 sequences, with around a fifth observed a single time. Indicated time point: persistent/refractory GD, antithyroid drugs over 5 years with positive TRAb. The TCR library used RNA extracted from PBMCs. This clonotype was obtained from a female donor with Graves disease. Sample: peripheral blood mononuclear cells (PBMCs), taken when the disease was refractory, from a patient treated with antithyroid drugs.

The CDR3 sequence is CASSLQGVYGYTF. The CDR3 region has the DNA TGTGCCAGCAGCCTACAGGGGGTATATGGCTACACCTTC. The chain couples TRBV14 to TRBJ1-2, with TRBD1 matching 8 bases. After removal of 4 bases from V and 5 bases from J, the junction contained 3 bases not matched to a gene. The germline V gene has CDR1 SGHDN and CDR2 FVKESK. This CDR3 is built from 13 residues.